This record concerns one T cell receptor beta chain sequence. The sample belongs to a study of blood T cell repertoires in COVID-19. In the study overall: T cells, B-cell-depleted T cells, or PBMCs supplied cDNA or gDNA.

Assay: immunoSEQ multiplex PCR; the TCRdb copy retains only in-frame clones and omits some. Here the sample spans more than 250,000 clones, around 92% being singletons. This CDR3 has 16 amino acids. The V gene end was trimmed by 1 base and the J gene end by 7 bases; junction bases not matched to a gene: 13. Germline V gene sequence: CDR1 LGHNA, CDR2 YSLEER. The rearrangement links TRBV4-3 to TRBJ2-7; 7 bases line up with TRBD2. The source is a man younger than 35 who had recovered from COVID-19. Sequenced material: peripheral blood. Here the CDR3 reads CASSQASGTTLGEQYF. The CDR3 nucleotides read TGCGCCAGCAGCCAAGCCTCCGGGACTACCTTAGGGGAGCAGTACTTC.